In its sample, the clone carrying this T cell receptor beta chain was seen a few times. Its antigen is undetermined. One end of the junction is discordant with germline, which a read error may explain. This CDR3 spans 14 amino acids. Germline assignment: CDR1 SGHTA and CDR2 FQGNSA. Full-length variable regions came from constant-region reverse primers plus semi-nested Nested Universal Primer A PCR. TCRdb re-analysed the 5' RACE reads in MiXCR, keeping a single row per CDR3 protein. Of 55,000 to 80,000 distinct CDR3 sequences listed, less than 25% are singletons. General study points: Tumor Tregs overlapped most with tumor, then blood, naive CD4+ cells. The larger cohort examined one V-J beta rearrangement, not whole repertoires.

The source is a female donor with breast cancer. The sample comprised memory CD4+ T cells sorted from a lymph node. The subset here: memory CD4+ T cells, CD4+CD45RO+CD25-. The chain combines TRBV7-2 with TRBJ1-1; D remains unclear. This CDR3 reads CASSYGYMNTEVFF. In DNA, the CDR3 is TGTGCCAGCAGTTACGGGTACATGAACACTGAAGTTTTCTTT.